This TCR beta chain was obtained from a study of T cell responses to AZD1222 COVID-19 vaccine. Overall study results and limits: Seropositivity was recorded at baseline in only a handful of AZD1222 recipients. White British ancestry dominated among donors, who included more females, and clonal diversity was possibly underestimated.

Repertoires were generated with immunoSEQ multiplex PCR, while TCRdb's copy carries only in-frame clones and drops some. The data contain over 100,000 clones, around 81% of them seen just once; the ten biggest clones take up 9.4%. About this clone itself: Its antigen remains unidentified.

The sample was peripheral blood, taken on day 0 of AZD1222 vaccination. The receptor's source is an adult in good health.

CDR3 nucleotides: TGTGCCAGCAGCGTCGACCCAGGAGCAGATACGCAGTATTTT. Amino acids: CASSVDPGADTQYF. V and J are TRBV5-5 and TRBJ2-3; D gene ambiguous. CDR3 length: 14 amino acids. Trimming removed 4 bases from V and 4 bases from J, with 13 bases in between. Germline V gene lookup returns CDR1 SGHKS and CDR2 YYEKEE (reference sequence).